What follows are 27 T cell receptor beta chains derived from one specimen sequenced in a study of blood T cell repertoires in COVID-19. The repertoire was sequenced with immunoSEQ multiplex PCR; TCRdb's copy has only in-frame clones and lacks some. Of under 200,000 clones in the sample, approximately 84% were seen once. Sequenced material: peripheral blood. The receptors were sampled from a human donor with acute or convalescent COVID-19. The donor label of this sample is uncertain.

In this sample, this clone turned up once. The V and J genes are TRBV6-6 and TRBJ1-4, with D possibly TRBD1 on 6 matching bases. This CDR3 has 15 residues. Germline V lookup: CDR1 MNHNY, CDR2 SVGAGI (reference sequence). V was pared by 5 bases and J by 0 bases, with 10 bases between. CDR3 sequence reads: CASSPTGSTNEKLFF. The CDR3 DNA reads as TGTGCCAGCAGTCCAACAGGGTCAACTAATGAAAAACTGTTTTTT.

This clone has only one observation. V is TRBV28 and J is TRBJ2-2; 9 positions match TRBD2. The CDR3 is made up of 18 amino acids. Trimming took 3 bases from V and 9 from J; bases not matched to a gene: 17. Per germline, CDR1 MDHEN and CDR2 SYDVKM. CDR3 nucleotides: TGTGCCAGCAGTTTTGTCCCTTCGGTAGCGGGGGACCGAAGGGAGCTGTTTTTT. It translates to CASSFVPSVAGDRRELFF.

This chain joins TRBV30 and TRBJ1-4, with D possibly being TRBD1 (6 bases). Per the germline V gene, CDR1 is GTSNPN and CDR2 is SVGIG (reference sequence). The CDR3 is 17 residues long. V was clipped by 0 bases and J by 0 bases, with 14 bases between them. The CDR3: CAWSVQGGPSTNEKLFF. CDR3 in DNA: TGTGCCTGGAGTGTACAGGGCGGCCCCTCAACTAATGAAAAACTGTTTTTT.

The rearrangement uses TRBV28 and TRBJ1-1; no clear D. Trimming shortened V by 6 bases and J by 5 bases, and 7 bases separated the two germline ends. The CDR3 contains 11 residues. Germline lookup yields CDR1 MDHEN and CDR2 SYDVKM. The CDR3 coding sequence is TGTGCCAGCAGAGATCAGACTGAAGCTTTCTTT. It yields the protein CASRDQTEAFF.

This chain connects TRBV18 to TRBJ1-4; no clear D. V shed 3 bases and J shed 0 bases, with 8 bases lying between them. The length of the CDR3 is 15 residues. Germline CDR1 KGHSH, CDR2 LQKENI. The CDR3 protein is CASSPSPATNEKLFF. CDR3 nucleotides: TGTGCCAGCTCACCGTCCCCCGCAACTAATGAAAAACTGTTTTTT. The full variable domain, completed using reference TRBV18 and TRBJ1-4, is NAGVMQNPRHLVRRRGQEARLRCSPMKGHSHVYWYRQLPEEGLKFMVYLQKENIIDESGMPKERFSAEFPKEGPSILRIQQVVRGDSAAYFCASSPSPATNEKLFFGSGTQLSVL.

The V call is TRBV2, the J call TRBJ2-1; TRBD2 agrees at 10 bases. The J segment lost 7 bases and the V segment lost 7 bases, leaving 7 bases of the junction unmatched. Germline CDR1 SNHLY, CDR2 FYNNEI. The CDR3 loop spans 14 amino acids. CDR3 nucleotide sequence: TGTGCCAGCAACCGGCTAGCGGGAGTTAATGAGCAGTTCTTC. It specifies CASNRLAGVNEQFF.

The rearrangement joins TRBV3-1 (or the pseudogene TRBV3-2) to TRBJ1-4, with 9 bases lining up with TRBD1. Per the germline V gene, CDR1 is LGHDT and CDR2 is YNNKEL (reference sequence). V was clipped by 0 bases and J by 5 bases; unmatched bases: 4. The CDR3 contains 16 residues. CDR3 sequence: CASSQEIGQGNEKLFF. The CDR3, as DNA: TGTGCCAGCAGCCAAGAAATAGGACAGGGGAATGAAAAACTGTTTTTT.

The CDR3 DNA sequence: TGTGCCAGCAGCCTCCGGACTAGCGACGAGCAGTACTTC. Its protein is CASSLRTSDEQYF. V usage is TRBV5-4 and J usage is TRBJ2-7; 9 bases are shared with TRBD2. Germline CDR1 reads SGHNT; CDR2 reads YYREEE (reference sequence). This CDR3 is built from 13 residues. Losses at the gene ends were 4 bases for V and 5 bases for J; bases not matched to a gene: 4.

In its sample, this clone was seen once. This chain links TRBV10-1 with TRBJ2-3; D possibly corresponds to TRBD2 (6 bases). Trimming removed 3 bases from V and 4 bases from J, with 11 bases in between. The CDR3 covers 14 residues. Germline V gene lookup returns CDR1 WNHNN and CDR2 SYGVQD (reference sequence). The CDR3 DNA follows: TGCGCCAGCAGTGAACAGCGGGCGGCAGATACGCAGTATTTT. Protein sequence: CASSEQRAADTQYF.

This clone came up once. This chain uses TRBV2 with TRBJ1-2; D not resolved. The ends were cut back, 1 base at V and 7 bases at J, with 7 bases in the middle. This CDR3 has 12 residues. Per germline, CDR1 SNHLY and CDR2 FYNNEI. The CDR3 nucleotides are TGTGCCAGCAGTGAAGTACAGTTTGGCTACACCTTC. Residues: CASSEVQFGYTF. The full variable domain, rest sourced from reference TRBV2 and TRBJ1-2, is EPEVTQTPSHQVTQMGQEVILRCVPISNHLYFYWYRQILGQKVEFLVSFYNNEISEKSEIFDDQFSVERPDGSNFTLKIRSTKLEDSAMYFCASSEVQFGYTFGSGTRLTVV.

This clone was counted only a few times. The chain links TRBV5-1 to TRBJ2-7; a weak D match, TRBD1 (5 bases). Germline CDR1 is SGHRS and CDR2 is YFSETQ. This CDR3 region has 14 residues. Deletions cut 1 base from V and 1 base from J, with 9 bases between. This CDR3 is CASSLRAGSYEQYF. CDR3 bases: TGCGCCAGCAGCTTGCGGGCAGGGTCCTACGAGCAGTACTTC.

The rearrangement links TRBV6-1 to TRBJ1-2; D uncertain. V lost 1 base and J 8 bases, leaving 11 bases between the germline ends. Germline loops: CDR1 MNHNS, CDR2 SASEGT. This CDR3 comprises 13 residues. Here the CDR3 DNA reads TGTGCCAGCAGTGAAGGCTTGGGCACGGGCTACACCTTC. Residues: CASSEGLGTGYTF.

The chain is built from TRBV7-8 and TRBJ2-1, with TRBD2 matching 13 bases. CDR1 is SGHVS, CDR2 FQNEAQ, per germline. Trimming at V came to 5 bases and at J to 0 bases, leaving 10 bases not matched to a gene. The CDR3 has 19 amino acids. This chain's CDR3 is CASSLLLAGGSRSYNEQFF. The CDR3 DNA reads as TGTGCCAGCAGCCTGCTACTAGCGGGAGGGTCCCGCTCCTACAATGAGCAGTTCTTC.

This CDR3 reads CASSLGQGGYTF. Written as DNA, the CDR3 is TGTGCCAGCAGTCTTGGACAGGGGGGCTACACCTTC. V is TRBV3-1 (or the pseudogene TRBV3-2) and J is TRBJ1-2; TRBD1 matches 9 bases. CDR3 size: 12 residues. V lost 6 bases and J lost 8; bases outside the gene matches: 4. In germline, CDR1 is LGHDT, CDR2 YNNKEL (reference sequence).

This chain uses TRBV29-1 with TRBJ1-2; D uncertain. V gave up 5 bases and J gave up 6 bases, with 10 bases separating them. This CDR3 contains 11 residues. Germline CDR1 SQVTM, CDR2 ANQGSEA. CDR3 loop: CSVSEANGYTF. In DNA form, the CDR3 reads TGCAGCGTTTCAGAGGCGAATGGCTACACCTTC.

The chain is built from TRBV29-1 and TRBJ2-5; the match to TRBD2 covers 11 bases. V shed 6 bases, J shed 5 bases, and the junction held 11 bases outside the gene matches. The CDR3 has 15 amino acids. Germline assignment: CDR1 SQVTM and CDR2 ANQGSEA. CDR3 coding DNA: TGCAGCGTGGGGGGGGCTAGCGGGAGGTGGGAGACCCAGTACTTC. It yields the protein CSVGGASGRWETQYF.

The chain carries TRBV11-1 and TRBJ1-6; 7 nucleotides line up with TRBD1. Germline CDR1 is SGHAT and CDR2 is FQDESV (reference sequence). J gave up 7 bases and V 2 bases, and 8 bases lay outside the gene matches. There are 16 residues in the CDR3. This CDR3 is CASSLQTGTVNSPLHF. As DNA, the CDR3 is TGTGCCAGCAGCTTACAAACTGGGACAGTGAATTCACCCCTCCACTTT.

The V and J genes are TRBV7-2 and TRBJ2-2; possible D gene TRBD2, 7 bases. Deletions cut 6 bases from V and 1 base from J, with 12 bases between. Looked up from germline, CDR1 is SGHTA and CDR2 is FQGNSA. CDR3 size: 15 residues. The DNA of the CDR3 is TGTGCCAGCAGTCCAAGGGGGGGGAACACCGGGGAGCTGTTTTTT. This encodes CASSPRGGNTGELFF.

The chain links TRBV5-5 to TRBJ2-3; 7 positions match TRBD1. The CDR3 contains 16 residues. CDR1 and CDR2 from the germline V gene are SGHKS and YYEKEE (reference sequence). The V and J ends lost 4 bases and 1 base, in that order; junction bases with no gene match: 9. CDR3 DNA: TGTGCCAGCAGCCAACGACCGGGACAGCGCACAGATACGCAGTATTTT. It yields the protein CASSQRPGQRTDTQYF.

The V call is TRBV27, the J call TRBJ2-1, with 9 bases lining up with TRBD1. This CDR3 spans 15 amino acids. Per germline, CDR1 MNHEY and CDR2 SMNVEV (reference sequence). Germline trimming cut 3 bases from V and 1 base from J; bases unmatched to any gene: 1. The CDR3 DNA follows: TGTGCCAGCAGTTTTGACAGGGGGTCCTACAATGAGCAGTTCTTC. It yields the protein CASSFDRGSYNEQFF.

The chain recombines TRBV5-4 with TRBJ1-1; the D gene is possibly TRBD1 (5 bases). V was pared by 0 bases and J by 4 bases, with 13 bases between. The CDR3 runs to 15 residues. Germline loops: CDR1 SGHNT, CDR2 YYREEE (reference sequence). In DNA, the CDR3 is TGTGCCAGCAGCTTGGTCGTGGGCGGGGGCACTGAAGCTTTCTTT. Translating it yields CASSLVVGGGTEAFF.

This sequence joins TRBV5-1 and TRBJ1-3, with no clear D. Germline lookup yields CDR1 SGHRS and CDR2 YFSETQ. CDR3 length: 15 residues. V was shortened by 4 bases and J by 4 bases, with 15 bases between the two germline ends. CDR3 protein: CASSPMDSGGNTIYF. The CDR3 region has the DNA TGCGCCAGCAGCCCGATGGATAGCGGCGGAAACACCATATATTTT.

The chain has TRBV6-5 and TRBJ1-5, with TRBD1 identical over 7 bases. J lost 5 bases, V lost 8 bases, and 6 bases had no gene match. CDR3 length: 13 residues. The germline gives CDR1 MNHEY, CDR2 SVGAGI. In DNA, the CDR3 is TGTGCCAGCCGGGACAGTTTTGATCAGCCCCAGCATTTT. Translating gives CASRDSFDQPQHF.

The chain uses TRBV15 and TRBJ2-3; 10 bases match TRBD2. Germline V gene lookup returns CDR1 LNHNV and CDR2 YYDKDF (reference sequence). With V trimmed by 1 base and J by 5 bases, 6 bases remained unmatched. This CDR3 region has 16 residues. Written as DNA, the CDR3 is TGTGCCACCAGCAGAGGGACTAGCGGAGGGAAAGATACGCAGTATTTT. Its translation is CATSRGTSGGKDTQYF.

The J gene is TRBJ1-2, the V gene TRBV6-1; D is possibly TRBD1 (5 bases). There are 16 residues in the CDR3. V shed 4 bases and J shed 8 bases, with 23 bases lying between them. Germline loops: CDR1 MNHNS, CDR2 SASEGT. The CDR3 reads CASSAQEGIGVGGYTF. The CDR3 DNA sequence: TGTGCCAGCAGTGCCCAGGAGGGGATAGGGGTGGGCGGCTACACCTTC.

The chain combines TRBV28 with TRBJ2-3, with a weak D call TRBD1 (6 bases). The CDR3 is 18 amino acids. Germline CDR1 is MDHEN and CDR2 is SYDVKM. Trimming stripped 6 bases from V and 0 bases from J, with 22 bases between. The CDR3 is CASRTSGGGGTSTDTQYF. The CDR3, as DNA: TGTGCCAGCAGAACAAGTGGGGGCGGCGGAACTAGCACAGATACGCAGTATTTT. The entire variable domain, with the rest obtained from reference TRBV28 and TRBJ2-3, is as follows: DVKVTQSSRYLVKRTGEKVFLECVQDMDHENMFWYRQDPGLGLRLIYFSYDVKMKEKGDIPEGYSVSREKKERFSLILESASTNQTSMYLCASRTSGGGGTSTDTQYFGPGTRLTVL.

This chain uses TRBV11-1 with TRBJ1-1; the D gene is possibly TRBD1 (6 bases). This CDR3 has 14 amino acids. From germline, CDR1 is SGHAT and CDR2 FQDESV (reference sequence). Trimming removed 5 bases at V and 0 bases at J, with 10 bases between. The CDR3 nucleotides are TGTGCCAGCAGCCGGACAGTCATGAACACTGAAGCTTTCTTT. It yields the protein CASSRTVMNTEAFF.